This T cell receptor beta chain was sequenced in a study of cytomegalovirus exposure and HLA in healthy donors. Profiled with immunoSEQ multiplex PCR; TCRdb holds only in-frame clones, not every one. Here the sample spans 200,000 to 250,000 clones, over 80% being singletons. The sample comprised PBMCs. The sequence was collected from a woman under 30 in good health and CMV-seronegative.

CDR3 coding DNA: TGCGCCAGCAGTGGAGGGACTAGCAATGAGCAGTTCTTC. Translated, it gives CASSGGTSNEQFF. The V call is TRBV10-1, the J call TRBJ2-1, with 8 bases identical to TRBD2. V shed 4 bases, J shed 6 bases, and the junction held 2 bases outside the gene matches. CDR3 length: 13 residues. Germline CDR1 WNHNN, CDR2 SYGVQD (reference sequence).